This T cell receptor (beta chain) derives from a study of CD8+ T cells in alopecia areata (dated 2018 in TCRdb). Regarding the complete study: Treated patients were enrolled in an open-label pilot trial of oral tofacitinib at 5 to 10 mg twice daily for moderate-to-severe alopecia areata. Scalp clonality was compared across normal scalp (n=4), patchy alopecia areata scalp (n=8), and alopecia totalis/universalis scalp (n=8). To study T cell clonal expansion in alopecia areata, the researchers applied high-throughput TCRbeta sequencing to both the C3H/HeJ mouse model and human patients. On the human side, TCRbeta sequencing was run on scalp tissue and on sorted CD4+ and CD8+ peripheral blood T cells from healthy controls and from alopecia areata patients with either patchy or totalis/universalis disease. Tofacitinib-treated patients had biopsies at baseline and at 4 and 24 weeks of treatment, with a later scalp biopsy in several patients. For the treated patients, the SALT score, which quantifies what percentage of scalp surface area is affected, served as the measure of disease severity. RNA was obtained with the PAXgene miRNA kit for fixed scalp, the miRNeasy kit for PBMCs, and the RNeasy kit for mouse skin. Patients received tofacitinib for 6 to 18 months and were then followed off drug for 6 months to check for delayed response and recurrence. TCRbeta CDR3 regions were amplified by immunoSEQ multiplex PCR with 35 Vbeta forward and 13 Jbeta reverse primers. What the authors observed across the whole study: Scalp TCR repertoire analysis is complicated because resident alphabeta T cells in normal human skin are also sequenced, whereas mouse skin is dominated by gammadelta T cells. Higher clonality and more expanded CD8+ clones were observed in lesional scalp than in normal scalp, particularly in alopecia totalis/universalis, a finding suggestive of antigenic drive. TCR sequences shared between patients were less clear than in mice, possibly partly because of HLA diversity in the patient population. Tofacitinib significantly lowered scalp clonality and the number of expanded CD8+ clones among the top 100 scalp clones. During tofacitinib treatment, many expanded lesional clones remained in scalp and blood, and this persistence may partly explain relapse after treatment is stopped. The treated cohort was small, with a single nonresponder, so links between baseline CD8+ expansion and response need larger studies.

The CDR3 has 15 amino acids, counting the end cysteine and phenylalanine. The entry retains the CDR3 DNA only, 45 bases that are in frame from base 1. V gives up 2 bases and J gives up 1 base, and the segment between their germline ends measures 10 bases. CDR1 and CDR2 are drawn from the germline V gene (reference sequence): MNHEY, SMNVEV. The protocol used for the library was the immunoSEQ multiplex PCR assay. To provide template for TCR sequencing, every sample had RNA extracted and reverse transcribed into cDNA. First-strand cDNA was synthesized with SuperScript III using a 2:1 mix of oligo-dT and random hexamers. A synthetic immune receptor repertoire was used to assess amplification bias, and residual bias was removed computationally. Per the source publication's procedure: Raw reads were preprocessed to remove errors, and CDR3 was defined according to IMGT conventions as the region from the conserved cysteine to phenylalanine. To get clonality, Shannon entropy was normalized by log2 of the number of productive unique TCRs and the result was subtracted from 1. Whether each scalp clone was CD4 or CD8 was inferred by checking scalp TCRbeta sequences against the CD4 and CD8 repertoires from sorted blood. The table was pulled from immuneACCESS by TCRdb, which kept in-frame rearrangements only. Such tables lose some clones; where checked, under half of the loss comes from unresolved V genes, and the rest has no known cause. That table furnishes V, J and clone size, whereas the DNA furnished D and trimming. Within this sample are under 200,000 clones, with under 70% of them counted one time only. The top ten constitute 0.9% to 1% of the sample.

A note on this clone: Its antigen has not been determined. Base-call qualities are not available, and no considerably larger clone is one nucleotide away.

The time point label, as the study defines it: about 4 weeks on oral tofacitinib. The treatment or condition label corresponds to: oral pan-JAK inhibitor, 5-10 mg twice daily. Lesional scalp punch biopsies and peripheral blood were collected from alopecia areata patients. PBMCs were isolated by density centrifugation and stained for CD3, CD4 and CD8, after which CD4+ and CD8+ T cells were sorted on a FACSAria. The chain joins TRBV27 to TRBJ2-3, with TRBD2 perhaps the D gene, on 6 matching bases. The input for sequencing was CD4+ T cells sorted from blood, taken at week 4, from a patient treated with tofacitinib. The origin of this receptor is a human donor with alopecia areata. CDR3 sequence: CASSLRLGGTDTQYF. The bases read TGTGCCAGCAGTTTAAGACTAGGAGGCACAGATACGCAGTATTTT.